What follows are 16 T cell receptor beta chains derived from one specimen sequenced in a study of blood T cell repertoires in COVID-19 (TCRdb year 2020). Receptor amplification or capture employed the immunoSEQ multiplex PCR assay. Imported from immuneACCESS, the table was reduced by TCRdb to in-frame sequences with V and J called. These copies leave out some clones; in studies compared against another copy, an unresolved V gene accounts for under half, and the cause of the remainder is not known. Across this sample there are 150,000 or so clones, with roughly nine tenths seen only once. The top ten clones comprise over 10% of the sample. Sequencing was carried out using peripheral blood. Source of these receptors: a man younger than 30 with COVID-19, enrolled during active disease.

The chain employs TRBV9 and TRBJ1-6, with 8 bases aligning to TRBD1. This CDR3 has 16 residues. J was trimmed by 7 bases and V by 2 bases; bases with no gene match: 8. The germline CDR1 and CDR2 sequences are SGDLS and YYNGEE. CDR3 sequence (DNA): TGTGCCAGCAGCGTTACAGGGGGATTTGGAAATTCACCCCTCCACTTT. It translates to CASSVTGGFGNSPLHF.

The chain combines TRBV6-1 with TRBJ1-1; D is uncertain. V lost 3 bases and J lost 4, with 9 bases in between. The CDR3 is made up of 13 amino acids. Per germline, CDR1 MNHNS and CDR2 SASEGT. For the CDR3, the DNA is TGTGCCAGCAGTGACACGCGCGGCACTGAAGCTTTCTTT. It codes for CASSDTRGTEAFF.

The CDR3 DNA sequence: TGTGCCAGCAGCGCTCAGGGGAAAACTGAAGCTTTCTTT. Amino acids: CASSAQGKTEAFF. The rearrangement joins TRBV7-9 to TRBJ1-1; D might be TRBD1 (6 bases). Trimming took 5 bases from V and 5 from J, leaving 12 bases between them. This CDR3 spans 13 amino acids. Germline V lookup: CDR1 SEHNR, CDR2 FQNEAQ (reference sequence).

The CDR3 DNA follows: TGCGCCAGCAGCCAAGATTGGTTCCCTCAGGAGACCCAGTACTTC. Its protein is CASSQDWFPQETQYF. V and J are TRBV4-1 and TRBJ2-5; D is uncertain. Germline lookup yields CDR1 MGHRA and CDR2 YSYEKL. Trimming removed 0 bases at V and 5 bases at J, with 13 bases between. This CDR3 comprises 15 residues.

This clone was found once. V gene TRBV7-2 combines with J gene TRBJ1-5; weak D call: TRBD1 (5 bases). This CDR3 region has 15 residues. Trimming left V 2 bases short and J 6 bases short, with 14 bases between. Germline CDR1 is SGHTA and CDR2 is FQGNSA. In DNA form, the CDR3 reads TGTGCCAGCAGCTTAAGTCCGGGGGAACCTCAGCCCCAGCATTTT. It yields the protein CASSLSPGEPQPQHF.

The CDR3 nucleotides are TGTGCCAGTAGTATAGGCGGCGGGAGACCCTACGAGCAGTACTTC. Protein product: CASSIGGGRPYEQYF. The J gene is TRBJ2-7, the V gene TRBV19; TRBD2 matches 7 bases. The CDR3 is 15 residues long. Germline V lookup: CDR1 LNHDA, CDR2 SQIVND (reference sequence). The junction had 5 bases not matched to a gene; V was cut back by 1 base and J by 2 bases.

CDR3 residues: CASWLAGSYEQYF. The CDR3 DNA follows: TGTGCCAGCTGGCTAGCGGGATCTTACGAGCAGTACTTC. The chain recombines TRBV27 with TRBJ2-7, with 9 bases fitting TRBD2. V lost 8 bases, J lost 4 bases, and 6 bases stayed unmatched. This CDR3 has 13 amino acids. The V gene's germline CDR1 is MNHEY and CDR2 SMNVEV (reference sequence).

CDR3 sequence: CASRARTGVSSEQYF. Written as DNA, the CDR3 is TGTGCCAGCAGGGCCCGGACAGGGGTAAGTTCCGAGCAGTACTTC. The chain carries TRBV2 and TRBJ2-7; 9 bases are shared with TRBD1. V was pared by 6 bases and J by 6 bases, with 12 bases of the junction left unmatched. The CDR3 runs to 15 residues. The germline CDR1 and CDR2 sequences are SNHLY and FYNNEI.

This clone has a count of ten or more. The chain employs TRBV11-2 and TRBJ2-2; tentatively, D is TRBD2 (5 bases). The V gene lost 7 bases and the J gene lost 0 bases, with 15 bases spanning the gap. Germline V lookup: CDR1 SGHAT, CDR2 FQNNGV. The CDR3 length is 16 residues. The CDR3, as DNA: TGTGCCAGCAACCCACTTCGGGGTTCGAACACCGGGGAGCTGTTTTTT. Translation: CASNPLRGSNTGELFF.

This rearrangement joins TRBV14 to TRBJ2-1; 12 bases agree with TRBD2. The trim removed 0 bases at V and 6 bases at J, leaving 15 bases unmatched. Per the germline V gene, CDR1 is SGHDN and CDR2 is FVKESK. The CDR3 is made up of 20 amino acids. The CDR3 coding sequence is TGTGCCAGCAGCCAAGATAGGGCGCTAGGACTAGCGGGAAGGCGCAATGAGCAGTTCTTC. Amino acids: CASSQDRALGLAGRRNEQFF. Combining the CDR3 with reference TRBV14 and TRBJ2-1 gives the whole variable domain EAGVTQFPSHSVIEKGQTVTLRCDPISGHDNLYWYRRVMGKEIKFLLHFVKESKQDESGMPNNRFLAERTGGTYSTLKVQPAELEDSGVYFCASSQDRALGLAGRRNEQFFGPGTRLTVL.

CDR3 DNA: TGTGCCAGCAGCCACCCAGGGGTAGGTGCCTACGAGCAGTACTTC. Residues: CASSHPGVGAYEQYF. The V gene is TRBV14, the J gene TRBJ2-7; a weak D match, TRBD1 (6 bases). CDR1 SGHDN and CDR2 FVKESK come from the germline V gene. The length of the CDR3 is 15 residues. V lost 3 bases and J lost 2, with 14 bases in between.

The rearrangement uses TRBV28 and TRBJ1-5, with a weak D call TRBD1 (6 bases). V shed 4 bases and J shed 1 base, with 14 bases lying between them. CDR1 is MDHEN, CDR2 SYDVKM, per germline. This CDR3 spans 16 amino acids. This chain's CDR3 is CASSSWGQGSNQPQHF. As DNA, the CDR3 is TGTGCCAGCAGTTCTTGGGGCCAGGGGAGCAATCAGCCCCAGCATTTT.

This clone was seen a handful of times. The chain recombines TRBV30 with TRBJ2-2; the D is unclear. The CDR3 is 13 amino acids. V lost 2 bases and J 6 bases, leaving 10 bases between the germline ends. CDR1 and CDR2 from the germline V gene are GTSNPN and SVGIG (reference sequence). The CDR3 loop is CAWSKTPAGELFF. The CDR3 DNA reads TGTGCCTGGAGTAAAACTCCTGCCGGGGAGCTGTTTTTT.

The chain joins TRBV19 to TRBJ2-7; TRBD2 matches 9 bases. The length of the CDR3 is 12 residues. Trimming cost V 7 bases and J 2 bases; bases outside gene matches: 0. Germline assignment: CDR1 LNHDA and CDR2 SQIVND (reference sequence). DNA of the CDR3: TGTGCCAGTACTAGCGGGACCTACGAGCAGTACTTC. This sequence encodes CASTSGTYEQYF. The variable domain in full, completed from reference TRBV19 and TRBJ2-7, reads DGGITQSPKYLFRKEGQNVTLSCEQNLNHDAMYWYRQDPGQGLRLIYYSQIVNDFQKGDIAEGYSVSREKKESFPLTVTSAQKNPTAFYLCASTSGTYEQYFGPGTRLTVT.

The V gene is TRBV27, the J gene TRBJ2-2; 7 bases are shared with TRBD1. The CDR3 sequence is 14 residues long. Unmatched junction bases numbered 4, after V lost 5 bases and J lost 4 bases. Germline CDR1 reads MNHEY; CDR2 reads SMNVEV (reference sequence). CDR3 bases: TGTGCCAGCAGTGTACAGGGGCTCACCGGGGAGCTGTTTTTT. This sequence encodes CASSVQGLTGELFF.

J is TRBJ2-6 and V is TRBV7-9; 14 nucleotides align to TRBD2. Trimming took 4 bases from V and 2 from J; bases not matched to a gene: 7. Germline values: CDR1 SEHNR, CDR2 FQNEAQ (reference sequence). There are 19 residues in the CDR3. CDR3 bases: TGTGCCAGCAGCTATGTTCGACTAGCGGGAGGGCCTGGGGCCAACGTCCTGACTTTC. The encoded protein is CASSYVRLAGGPGANVLTF.